The rows below give T cell receptor beta chains drawn from one sample of a study of shared clonotypes between healthy human individuals. Repertoires were generated with immunoSEQ multiplex PCR, while TCRdb's copy carries only in-frame clones and drops some. The table lists more than 400,000 clones, 81% of them singletons. The sample taken for sequencing was PBMCs. The receptors here all came from a woman between 40 and 55 years old in good health. Some clones in this sample may be carry-over from other donors' samples. CDR3s include the opening cysteine and the closing phenylalanine or tryptophan. D genes are given only for firm matches. Part of the rows lack a size; the others show once, few, many or a class for expanded clones.

TRBD2 TRBJ2-7 TRBV15 . TGTGCCACCAGCAGAGGTGCGGGAGGGTACTCCTACGAGCAGTACTTC CATSRGAGGYSYEQYF
. TRBJ1-2 TRBV5-1 . TGCGCCAGCAGCTTCGAGGGCAGGGGCTATGGCTACACCTTC CASSFEGRGYGYTF
. TRBJ1-5 TRBV7-9 once TGTGCCAGCAGCTGGGACGATCAGCCCCAGCATTTT CASSWDDQPQHF
. TRBJ2-1 TRBV27 . TGTGCCAGCAGTGGCGGACTATCCTCCTACAATGAGCAGTTCTTC CASSGGLSSYNEQFF
TRBD1 TRBJ1-4 TRBV10-3 . TGTGCCATCAGCAACGGACAGGGGGGGACTAATGAAAAACTGTTTTTT CAISNGQGGTNEKLFF
. TRBJ2-5 TRBV19 . TGTGCCAGTAGTATCCGGGGGCTGGCAGAGACCCAGTACTTC CASSIRGLAETQYF
. TRBJ2-7 TRBV19 once TGTGCCAGTAGTAGGGTAGGATCCTCCTACGAGCAGTACTTC CASSRVGSSYEQYF
. TRBJ1-1 TRBV10-3 . TGTGCCATGGACAGCCGGATTATTAACACTGAAGCTTTCTTT CAMDSRIINTEAFF
TRBD1 TRBJ2-5 TRBV11-3 . TGTGCCAGCAGCCAAACAGGGGTCGGAGAGACCCAGTACTTC CASSQTGVGETQYF
. TRBJ2-5 TRBV5-1 . TGCGCCAGCAGCTTGGCCACAGGCCGAGAGACCCAGTACTTC CASSLATGRETQYF
. TRBJ1-1 TRBV6-5 many TGTGCCAGCAGAGTGTATATGAACACTGAAGCTTTCTTT CASRVYMNTEAFF
. TRBJ2-7 TRBV29-1 . TGCAGCGCCGAACTGAGCTACGAGCAGTACTTC CSAELSYEQYF
TRBD1 TRBJ1-2 TRBV6-5 few TGTGCCAGCAGTTCCCGGGACAGGGTGAACTATGGCTACACCTTC CASSSRDRVNYGYTF
. TRBJ2-7 TRBV28 . TGTGCCAGCACTGAGACGGTTGCCTACGAGCAGTACTTC CASTETVAYEQYF
TRBD2 TRBJ2-2 TRBV5-1 . TGCGCCAGCAGTGCGGGACTAGCGGGAGTAGGAGGCACCGGGGAGCTGTTTTTT CASSAGLAGVGGTGELFF
TRBD1 TRBJ2-2 TRBV6-5 many TGTGCCAGCAGTTACGGGACAGACAACACCGGGGAGCTGTTTTTT CASSYGTDNTGELFF
TRBD2 TRBJ2-7 TRBV27 . TGTGCCAGCAGGTTGACTAGCGGGAGGGTCGACGAGCAGTACTTC CASRLTSGRVDEQYF
TRBD1 TRBJ1-1 TRBV5-4 . TGTGCCAGCAGCTTGGGGACAGGGGCGCAAACTGAAGCTTTCTTT CASSLGTGAQTEAFF
. TRBJ1-2 TRBV6-5 few TGTGCCAGCAGGCACACCGGGGCTTCTAACTATGGCTACACCTTC CASRHTGASNYGYTF
TRBD2 TRBJ2-3 TRBV4-2 once TGTGCCAGCAGCTTTTGGGGGGGTTCTCCAGATACGCAGTATTTT CASSFWGGSPDTQYF
. TRBJ2-1 TRBV18 once TGTGCCAGCTCCCCCGGGACCCCCAATGAGCAGTTCTTC CASSPGTPNEQFF
. TRBJ1-5 TRBV28 . TGTGCCATCCAGGGTCGCAATCAGCCCCAGCATTTT CAIQGRNQPQHF
TRBD1 TRBJ1-1 TRBV10-3 . TGTGCCATCAGCCGGACAGGGGAGAACACTGAAGCTTTCTTT CAISRTGENTEAFF
. TRBJ2-5 TRBV1 . TGCACCAGCAGCTTACTAGCGGGGGGATGCGGGGAGACCCAGTACTTC CTSSLLAGGCGETQYF
. TRBJ1-1 TRBV6-4 . TGTGCCAGCAGTGACCTCCGGGTAGAAGCTTTCTTT CASSDLRVEAFF
TRBD2 TRBJ2-5 TRBV7-2 . TGTGCCAGCAGCTTAGGGTCCAGCGGGAGGGGAGAGACCCAGTACTTC CASSLGSSGRGETQYF
TRBD2 TRBJ2-7 TRBV28 once TGTGCCAGCACCCGGGGAGCGGGAGTCGGTGAGCAGTACTTC CASTRGAGVGEQYF
. TRBJ1-2 TRBV11-2 . TGTGCCAGCAGACCGGCTGGGTTGATCTATGGCTACACCTTC CASRPAGLIYGYTF
. TRBJ1-1 TRBV5-1 . TGCGCCAGCAGCTTGGGGACAGAGGGAATCGCTTTCTTT CASSLGTEGIAFF
. TRBJ2-7 TRBV7-6 . TGTGCCAGCAGCTTAGCACCAATCGGGAACTCCTACGAGCAGTACTTC CASSLAPIGNSYEQYF
TRBD2 TRBJ2-3 TRBV5-1 few TGCGCCAGCAGCTTGGAGGGGACTAGCGGGAAGACGCAGTATTTT CASSLEGTSGKTQYF
TRBD2 TRBJ2-1 TRBV9 . TGTGCCAGCAGCATAACTAGCGCCCTTGCGGGTGAGCAGTTCTTC CASSITSALAGEQFF
. TRBJ2-2 TRBV5-8 . TGTGCCAGCTCTCTTCGGACCGGCTCGAACACCGGGGAGCTGTTTTTT CASSLRTGSNTGELFF
. TRBJ2-5 TRBV18 . TGTGCCAGCTCACCGGGGGAAGAGACCCAGTACTTC CASSPGEETQYF
. TRBJ2-3 TRBV5-1 . TGCGCCAGCAGCTTGGATTCAGGGTTAGATACGCAGTATTTT CASSLDSGLDTQYF
TRBD2 TRBJ2-3 TRBV6-5 . TGTGCCAGCAGAACCGGGACTAGTAATACAGATACGCAGTATTTT CASRTGTSNTDTQYF
. TRBJ1-1 TRBV18 . TGTGCCAGCTCACCAGAGACAGGGAACACTGAAGCTTTCTTT CASSPETGNTEAFF
TRBD2 TRBJ2-7 TRBV28 . TGTGCCAGCAATACACCGGGACTAACCTACGAGCAGTACTTC CASNTPGLTYEQYF
. TRBJ2-5 TRBV10-2 . TGCGCCAGCAGTGAGTTCCATGCACCGGCACAGAAAGTAGAGACCCAGTACTTC CASSEFHAPAQKVETQYF
TRBD2 TRBJ2-3 TRBV7-2 many TGTGCCAGCAGCCCCCGACTAGCGGGAGCCACAGATACGCAGTATTTT CASSPRLAGATDTQYF
. TRBJ1-1 TRBV5-7 . TGTGCCAGCAGCTTGGGGGGGTTCGGGGCTTTCTTT CASSLGGFGAFF
. TRBJ2-7 TRBV30 . TGTGCCTGGAATAGGGTGACGGGGGAGCAGTACTTC CAWNRVTGEQYF
. TRBJ2-7 TRBV4-1 few TGCGCCAGCAGCCCTGACTCCTTCCGAAGCTCCTACGAGCAGTACTTC CASSPDSFRSSYEQYF
. TRBJ1-3 TRBV11-2 . TGTGCCAGCACCTACGGGAGTTCGGGAAACACCATATATTTT CASTYGSSGNTIYF
. TRBJ2-7 TRBV15 . TGTGCCACCAGCAGGGGCCGAGGGTCTACGGGGCAGTACTTC CATSRGRGSTGQYF
. TRBJ2-7 TRBV20-1 . TGCAGTGCTAGTCTGCGCGAGCAGTACTTC CSASLREQYF
. TRBJ2-1 TRBV4-3 . TGCGCCAGCAGCCGAGAATTCGGGACTCCTAGCTCCTACAATGAGCAGTTCTTC CASSREFGTPSSYNEQFF
. TRBJ1-4 TRBV28 . TGTGCCACCGGGGGACACGGGAATGAAAAACTGTTTTTT CATGGHGNEKLFF
TRBD1 TRBJ1-1 TRBV7-8 . TGTGCCAGCAGCTTCCGGGACAGCATGAACACTGAAGCTTTCTTT CASSFRDSMNTEAFF
. TRBJ1-2 TRBV4-3 . TGCGCCAGCAGCCAAGATTTAGGGGGTTACTATGGCTACACCTTC CASSQDLGGYYGYTF
TRBD2 TRBJ2-1 TRBV7-9 . TGTGCCAGCAGCTCCGGGACTAGCGGGGTCAATGAGCAGTTCTTC CASSSGTSGVNEQFF
. TRBJ2-3 TRBV30 . TGTGCCTGGAGTGTTTTGACAGATACGCAGTATTTT CAWSVLTDTQYF
TRBD2 TRBJ2-5 TRBV15 . TGTGCCACCAGCAGAGATTCGGCTAGCGGGTGGGAGACCCAGTACTTC CATSRDSASGWETQYF
. TRBJ1-1 TRBV6-1 . TGTGCCAGCAGTGCTTATACCGGGCCCCGCGGGGAAGCTTTCTTT CASSAYTGPRGEAFF
. TRBJ1-4 TRBV4-2 . TGTGCCAGCAGCCAAGGTGGGGGCAATGAAAAACTGTTTTTT CASSQGGGNEKLFF
. TRBJ2-7 TRBV5-1 . TGCGCCAGCAGCCTCGGATACGAGCAGTACTTC CASSLGYEQYF
TRBD2 TRBJ2-1 TRBV29-1 . TGCAGCGTTGAAGTGACTAGCGGGAGGGGCGATGAGCAGTTCTTC CSVEVTSGRGDEQFF
TRBD2 TRBJ2-1 TRBV7-9 few TGTGCCAGCAACTCTCCTGGCGGGAGTTGGGATAAGCGTGAGCAGTTCTTC CASNSPGGSWDKREQFF
. TRBJ2-7 TRBV18 few TGTGCCAGCTCACCAGAGGTTCCCCCATCCGAGCAGTACTTC CASSPEVPPSEQYF